Below are 29 T cell receptor beta chains sequenced from a single sample in a study of T-cell memory formation after mild COVID-19. Via MiXCR, TCRdb re-called the 5' RACE reads, giving one row per CDR3 protein. The table shows fewer than 650,000 distinct CDR3 sequences, with about 20% occurring only once. Material: PBMCs or a T cell subset sorted from them (not recorded which). The receptors derive from an adult woman who had mild COVID-19 (a few samples of this study predate the infection). Cell type and time point are not known.

This CDR3 reads CASSIAGSGRSEQFF. CDR3 DNA sequence: TGTGCCAGTAGTATAGCGGGTAGCGGGAGGTCTGAGCAGTTCTTC. The chain employs TRBV19 and TRBJ2-1, with 10 nucleotides matching TRBD2. The germline V gene has CDR1 LNHDA and CDR2 SQIVND (reference sequence). V was pared by 1 base and J by 9 bases, with 6 bases of the junction left unmatched. The CDR3 length is 15 residues. Filled out from reference TRBV19 and TRBJ2-1, the complete variable domain reads DGGITQSPKYLFRKEGQNVTLSCEQNLNHDAMYWYRQDPGQGLRLIYYSQIVNDFQKGDIAEGYSVSREKKESFPLTVTSAQKNPTAFYLCASSIAGSGRSEQFFGPGTRLTVL.

This clonotype was found a few times. The chain recombines TRBV20-1 with TRBJ2-5; 11 nucleotides agree with TRBD2. J was trimmed by 5 bases and V by 6 bases; bases with no gene match: 8. Germline V gene lookup returns CDR1 DFQATT and CDR2 SNEGSKA (reference sequence). This CDR3 is built from 14 residues. The CDR3 DNA follows: TGCAGTGCCCGTAGCGGGGGGGCCGGCGAGACCCAGTACTTC. Amino acids: CSARSGGAGETQYF.

This clonotype turned up a few times. The chain has TRBV7-9 and TRBJ2-5; 9 bases fit TRBD1. V dropped 5 bases and J dropped 5; count of bases not matched to a gene: 9. The CDR3 runs to 15 residues. Germline CDR1 and CDR2: SEHNR and FQNEAQ (reference sequence). DNA for the CDR3: TGTGCCAGCAGCACGGGGACAGGGCTTTGGGAGACCCAGTACTTC. Its protein product is CASSTGTGLWETQYF.

J is TRBJ2-2 and V is TRBV9; D uncertain. V gave up 0 bases and J gave up 7 bases, with 7 bases separating them. The germline gives CDR1 SGDLS, CDR2 YYNGEE. The CDR3 length is 13 residues. The CDR3 DNA reads as TGTGCCAGCAGCGTAGGAGGATTCGGGGAGCTGTTTTTT. This sequence encodes CASSVGGFGELFF.

This clonotype occurred a few times. V and J are TRBV20-1 and TRBJ2-5, with D hard to call. Germline CDR1 DFQATT, CDR2 SNEGSKA (reference sequence). The V gene lost 2 bases and the J gene lost 2 bases, with 3 bases spanning the gap. The CDR3 covers 11 residues. The CDR3 region has the DNA TGCAGTGCTAGATTACAAGAGACCCAGTACTTC. Translating gives CSARLQETQYF.

This clonotype was seen more than once but under ten times. This chain links TRBV12-3 or TRBV12-4 with TRBJ2-7; 9 bases match TRBD1. The V segment lost 6 bases and the J segment 5 bases; nucleotides outside the gene matches: 11. The CDR3 is made up of 15 amino acids. The CDR3 nucleotides read TGTGCCAGCAGCTATGGGGACAGGGTAAGAAACGAGCAGTACTTC. The encoded protein is CASSYGDRVRNEQYF.

This clonotype showed up just a few times. The chain recombines TRBV7-9 with TRBJ2-3; D perhaps matches TRBD1 (8 bases). The CDR3 has 15 amino acids. The germline V gene encodes CDR1 SEHNR and CDR2 FQNEAQ (reference sequence). Deletions cut 4 bases from V and 8 bases from J, with 19 bases between. The CDR3 nucleotides are TGTGCCAGCAGCTCAGATGGACAGGGAGGGTTTACGCAGTATTTT. Amino acid sequence: CASSSDGQGGFTQYF.

This clonotype was picked up a small number of times. V usage is TRBV7-2 and J usage is TRBJ2-3; 7 positions match TRBD2. The CDR3 is 13 residues long. In germline, CDR1 is SGHTA, CDR2 FQGNSA. The junction had 6 bases not matched to a gene; V was cut back by 8 bases and J by 4 bases. The CDR3 region is CASSLAASDTQYF. In DNA, the CDR3 is TGTGCCAGCTCCCTAGCGGCCTCAGATACGCAGTATTTT. The variable domain in full, with the rest retrieved from reference TRBV7-2 and TRBJ2-3, is GAGVSQSPSNKVTEKGKDVELRCDPISGHTALYWYRQSLGQGLEFLIYFQGNSAPDKSGLPSDRFSAERTGGSVSTLTIQRTQQEDSAVYLCASSLAASDTQYFGPGTRLTVL.

The table lists this clonotype with a few counts. The V gene is TRBV20-1, the J gene TRBJ2-3; a weak D match, TRBD2 (5 bases). This CDR3 contains 15 residues. Looked up from germline, CDR1 is DFQATT and CDR2 is SNEGSKA (reference sequence). Trimming left V 2 bases short and J 7 bases short, with 19 bases between. In DNA, the CDR3 is TGCAGTGCTAGACCCCCAGCGGACGGCAGGAATACGCAGTATTTT. Translated, it gives CSARPPADGRNTQYF.

This clonotype was detected only a few times. The rearrangement uses TRBV3-1 and TRBJ2-2, with 8 bases matching TRBD2. The trim removed 0 bases at V and 6 bases at J, leaving 12 bases unmatched. CDR1 LGHDT and CDR2 YNNKEL come from the germline V gene (reference sequence). This CDR3 contains 18 residues. CDR3 in DNA: TGTGCCAGCAGCCAAGAAAGGCTAGCGGGCGCCGGGGCCGGGGAGCTGTTTTTT. Translation: CASSQERLAGAGAGELFF.

This rearrangement joins TRBV14 to TRBJ1-1; D uncertain. V was shortened by 0 bases and J by 7 bases, with 15 bases between the two germline ends. This CDR3 spans 15 amino acids. Germline V CDR1 and CDR2: SGHDN, FVKESK. The CDR3 DNA follows: TGTGCCAGCAGCCAAGATAAGGATTGGAAGAGTGAAGCTTTCTTT. Amino acid sequence: CASSQDKDWKSEAFF.

The chain recombines TRBV19 with TRBJ1-2; 7 nucleotides align to TRBD1. Germline-derived CDR1 and CDR2 are LNHDA and SQIVND (reference sequence). The CDR3 has 13 residues. The V and J ends lost 10 bases and 6 bases, in that order; junction bases with no gene match: 11. The CDR3 coding sequence is TGTGCCACCGAAGTTCACAGGGGTAATGGCTACACCTTC. Translation gives CATEVHRGNGYTF.

The chain recombines TRBV30 with TRBJ1-1; D not certain. The CDR3 consists of 13 residues. Trimming shortened V by 1 base and J by 0 bases, and 6 bases separated the two germline ends. The V gene's germline CDR1 is GTSNPN and CDR2 SVGIG (reference sequence). This chain's CDR3 is CAWSGAVNTEAFF. The CDR3, as DNA: TGTGCCTGGAGTGGGGCAGTGAACACTGAAGCTTTCTTT.

This clonotype was picked up one time. The V gene is TRBV4-3, the J gene TRBJ2-1; maybe TRBD1 (5 bases). CDR1 is LGHNA, CDR2 YSLEER, per germline. V was clipped by 0 bases and J by 4 bases, with 10 bases between them. This CDR3 spans 15 amino acids. CDR3 loop: CASSQEWGRYNEQFF. In nucleotides, the CDR3 is TGCGCCAGCAGCCAAGAGTGGGGCAGATACAATGAGCAGTTCTTC.

V usage is TRBV9 and J usage is TRBJ2-1, with 12 bases that match TRBD2. Per the germline V gene, CDR1 is SGDLS and CDR2 is YYNGEE. CDR3 length: 15 residues. V lost 6 bases to trimming and J lost 9 bases; unmatched junction nucleotides: 10. The CDR3 spells CASTPSGRESPEQFF. The CDR3 DNA reads as TGTGCCAGCACCCCTAGCGGGAGGGAGTCACCTGAGCAGTTCTTC.

This clonotype has just a few counts. This chain uses TRBV27 with TRBJ2-1; 7 nucleotides align to TRBD1. The CDR3 is 15 residues long. Germline values: CDR1 MNHEY, CDR2 SMNVEV (reference sequence). V shed 4 bases, J shed 2 bases, and the junction held 5 bases outside the gene matches. The CDR3 DNA follows: TGTGCCAGCAGTTCTCCCGGGACAGCCTACAATGAGCAGTTCTTC. As protein: CASSSPGTAYNEQFF.

This clonotype was observed a handful of times. V gene TRBV11-1 combines with J gene TRBJ2-3; a weak D match, TRBD2 (6 bases). Germline assignment: CDR1 SGHAT and CDR2 FQDESV (reference sequence). V was pared by 3 bases and J by 4 bases, with 14 bases between. The CDR3 loop spans 15 amino acids. The CDR3 DNA follows: TGTGCCAGCAGCTTGCTTCTTAGCGGATCAGATACGCAGTATTTT. Translated: CASSLLLSGSDTQYF.

In this sample, this clonotype turned up a few times. The V gene is TRBV10-3, the J gene TRBJ2-1; the D is unclear. From germline, CDR1 is ENHRY and CDR2 SYGVKD. The V gene lost 10 bases and the J gene lost 8 bases, with 15 bases spanning the gap. This CDR3 is built from 12 residues. CDR3 bases: TGTGCCACCTCGGTTACACCGGATGAGCAGTTCTTC. The encoded protein is CATSVTPDEQFF.

This clonotype was counted between two and nine times. V is TRBV6-5 and J is TRBJ2-7; D possibly corresponds to TRBD1 (5 bases). The CDR3 consists of 15 residues. The germline V gene encodes CDR1 MNHEY and CDR2 SVGAGI. Trimming took 6 bases from V and 2 from J, leaving 17 bases between them. This CDR3 reads CASRAYPQVTYEQYF. The CDR3 DNA reads as TGTGCCAGCAGAGCTTATCCACAGGTTACCTACGAGCAGTACTTC.

V is TRBV5-1 and J is TRBJ2-1; 10 bases fit TRBD1. Germline V gene sequence: CDR1 SGHRS, CDR2 YFSETQ. The CDR3 length is 16 residues. V gave up 0 bases and J gave up 8 bases; unmatched junction bases: 8. The CDR3 nucleotides read TGCGCCAGCAGCTTGGGACAGGGGGCAGGGGGCGATGAGCAGTTCTTC. This encodes CASSLGQGAGGDEQFF.

J is TRBJ2-1 and V is TRBV5-8; no firm D call. CDR1 is SGHTS, CDR2 YDEGEE, per germline. V was shortened by 4 bases and J by 1 base, with 12 bases between the two germline ends. The CDR3 covers 15 residues. Here the CDR3 DNA reads TGTGCCAGCAGCCGATTTCGAGCTTCCTACAATGAGCAGTTCTTC. It is translated as CASSRFRASYNEQFF.

This clonotype was seen repeatedly, ten times or more. The chain combines TRBV5-6 with TRBJ2-7, with TRBD1 as a possible D gene (5 bases). The V end lost 2 bases, the J end lost 6 bases, and 12 bases lay between the germline ends. CDR3 size: 13 residues. Germline CDR1 SGHDT, CDR2 YYEEEE. CDR3 region: CASSFNQGSEQYF. CDR3 coding DNA: TGTGCCAGCAGCTTTAATCAGGGAAGCGAGCAGTACTTC.

The CDR3 here is CSARFPNQPQHF. In nucleotides, the CDR3 is TGCAGTGCTAGATTCCCCAATCAGCCCCAGCATTTT. This sequence joins TRBV20-1 and TRBJ1-5; unclear D gene. Trimming pared 2 bases from V and 3 bases from J, leaving 5 bases between. CDR1 is DFQATT and CDR2 is SNEGSKA in the germline V gene (reference sequence). This CDR3 is built from 12 residues.

The chain recombines TRBV7-2 with TRBJ2-7, with 8 bases identical to TRBD1. The CDR3 is made up of 14 amino acids. Losses at the gene ends were 5 bases for V and 3 bases for J; bases not matched to a gene: 6. The germline V gene has CDR1 SGHTA and CDR2 FQGNSA. The CDR3 protein is CASSPGQANYEQYF. The CDR3 DNA reads as TGTGCCAGCAGCCCGGGACAGGCTAACTACGAGCAGTACTTC.

The V call is TRBV20-1, the J call TRBJ1-2, with TRBD1 matching over 9 bases. The germline V gene has CDR1 DFQATT and CDR2 SNEGSKA (reference sequence). J was trimmed by 2 bases and V by 4 bases; bases with no gene match: 2. CDR3 length equals 13 residues. CDR3 nucleotides: TGCAGTGCTATCGGGACAGGGAACTATGGCTACACCTTC. Translation: CSAIGTGNYGYTF.

The rearrangement joins TRBV10-3 to TRBJ2-2; 8 nucleotides line up with TRBD1. The CDR3 has 15 residues. The J segment lost 0 bases and the V segment lost 4 bases, leaving 1 base of the junction unmatched. CDR1 is ENHRY and CDR2 is SYGVKD in the germline V gene. CDR3 loop: CAISGTGPNTGELFF. Here the CDR3 DNA reads TGTGCCATCAGTGGGACAGGGCCGAACACCGGGGAGCTGTTTTTT.

This clonotype has a handful of counts. The chain has TRBV5-1 and TRBJ2-5; D is perhaps TRBD1 or TRBD2 (5 bases each). Germline V lookup: CDR1 SGHRS, CDR2 YFSETQ. The length of the CDR3 is 14 residues. V lost 1 base, J lost 3 bases, and 10 bases lay in between. The CDR3 coding sequence is TGCGCCAGCAGCTTGAAGGGACGGGAAGAGACCCAGTACTTC. Its translation: CASSLKGREETQYF.

This clonotype was picked up a small number of times. The J gene is TRBJ1-2, the V gene TRBV20-1, with no clear D. V gave up 0 bases and J gave up 0 bases, with 5 bases separating them. The germline V gene has CDR1 DFQATT and CDR2 SNEGSKA (reference sequence). The CDR3 has 13 residues. The CDR3 reads CSARDSTNYGYTF. DNA of the CDR3: TGCAGTGCTAGAGATAGCACTAACTATGGCTACACCTTC.

A note on this clonotype: This likely comes from a read error, as the CDR3 has no conserved phenylalanine or tryptophan at its end. This sequence joins TRBV5-8 and TRBJ2-4; D is possibly TRBD1 (5 bases). V was pared by 6 bases and J by 8 bases, with 15 bases between. Looked up from germline, CDR1 is SGHTS and CDR2 is YDEGEE. There are 13 residues in the CDR3. CDR3 amino acids: CASKDMGMHIQYL. The CDR3 DNA sequence: TGTGCCAGCAAGGACATGGGGATGCACATTCAGTACTTA.